The present T cell receptor (beta chain) was sequenced within a study of T-cell reconstitution after alpha-beta-depleted transplantation in children. Germline trimming cut 5 bases from V and 2 bases from J; bases unmatched to any gene: 7. Germline V lookup: CDR1 ENHRY, CDR2 SYGVKD. CDR3 length: 16 residues. Unique molecular identifiers were incorporated during preparation of the TCRbeta library. TCRdb recomputed calls from the PCR reads with MiXCR, one row per CDR3 protein. The sample contains about 640,000 distinct CDR3 sequences, around 16% of which appear only once. This receptor was taken from a human donor who donated a stem cell graft to a child with acute myeloid leukemia. The sequencing used PBMCs from the stem cell graft donor, collected from the stem cell graft. This sequence joins TRBV10-3 and TRBJ2-3, with 10 bases aligning to TRBD2. The CDR3 DNA reads TGTGCCATCAGTCCCCTCAGCGGGGGGGTCACAGATACGCAGTATTTT. It encodes CAISPLSGGVTDTQYF.